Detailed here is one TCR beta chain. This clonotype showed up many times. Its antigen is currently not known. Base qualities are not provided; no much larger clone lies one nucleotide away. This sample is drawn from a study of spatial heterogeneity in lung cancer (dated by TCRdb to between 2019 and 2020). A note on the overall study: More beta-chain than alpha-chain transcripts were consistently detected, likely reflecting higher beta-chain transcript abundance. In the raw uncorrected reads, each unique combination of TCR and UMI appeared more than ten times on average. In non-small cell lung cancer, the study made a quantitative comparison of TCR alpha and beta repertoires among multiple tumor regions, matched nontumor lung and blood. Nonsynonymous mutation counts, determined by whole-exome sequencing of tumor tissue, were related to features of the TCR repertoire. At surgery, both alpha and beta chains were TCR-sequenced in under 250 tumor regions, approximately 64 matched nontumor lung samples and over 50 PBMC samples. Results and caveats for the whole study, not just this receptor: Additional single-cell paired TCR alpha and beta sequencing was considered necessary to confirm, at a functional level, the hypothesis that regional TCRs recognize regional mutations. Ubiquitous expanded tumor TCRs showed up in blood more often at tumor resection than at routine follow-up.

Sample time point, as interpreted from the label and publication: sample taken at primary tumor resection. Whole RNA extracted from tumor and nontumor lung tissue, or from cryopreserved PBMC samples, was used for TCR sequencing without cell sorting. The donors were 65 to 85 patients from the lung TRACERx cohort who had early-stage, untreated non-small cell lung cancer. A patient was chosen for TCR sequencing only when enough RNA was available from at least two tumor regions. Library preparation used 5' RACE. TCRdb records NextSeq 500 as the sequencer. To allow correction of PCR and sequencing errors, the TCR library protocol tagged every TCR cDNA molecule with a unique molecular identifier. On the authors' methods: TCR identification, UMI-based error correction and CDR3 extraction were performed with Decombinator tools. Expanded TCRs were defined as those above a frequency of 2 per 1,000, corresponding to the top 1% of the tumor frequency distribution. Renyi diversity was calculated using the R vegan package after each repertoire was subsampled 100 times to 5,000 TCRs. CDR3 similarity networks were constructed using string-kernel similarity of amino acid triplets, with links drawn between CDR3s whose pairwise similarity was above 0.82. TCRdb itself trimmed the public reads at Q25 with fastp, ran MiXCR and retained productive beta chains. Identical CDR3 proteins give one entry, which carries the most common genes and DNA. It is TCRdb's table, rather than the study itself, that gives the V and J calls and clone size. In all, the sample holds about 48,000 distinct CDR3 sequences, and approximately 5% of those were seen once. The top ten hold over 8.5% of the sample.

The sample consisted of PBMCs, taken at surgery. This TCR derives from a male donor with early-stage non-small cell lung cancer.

The nucleotide sequence reads as follows: TGCGCCAGCAGCCATCAGGTAGCGGGGTCTGTCTACGAGCAGTACTTC. Its protein is CASSHQVAGSVYEQYF. The chain uses TRBV4-1 and TRBJ2-7, with 8 central nucleotides matching TRBD2. The germline V gene yields MGHRA for CDR1 and YSYEKL for CDR2. From the cysteine through the phenylalanine, the CDR3 covers 16 amino acids. The kept DNA is CDR3 alone, 48 bases in frame from the first base. Unmatched junction bases come to 10, with V trimmed by 3 bases and J by 3 bases.